These 7 T cell receptor beta chains originate from one sample sequenced in a study of T cells in Graves' hyperthyroidism and ophthalmopathy. Amplification yielded TCR beta CDR3 regions, with RNA transcripts as the source. Carried out on the TCR CDR3, a first-round RT-PCR used the HTBI primer set. Using its own MiXCR run on the multiplex PCR reads, TCRdb lists one record per CDR3 protein. This sample carries about 610,000 distinct CDR3 sequences, over 12% of them seen once, and the ten largest clones take approximately 4.2%. Sequencing input: blood. These receptors all come from a woman aged 40 to 50 with Graves' ophthalmopathy.

This clonotype was picked up many times. V and J are TRBV4-2 and TRBJ2-7; D possibly corresponds to TRBD2 (5 bases). CDR3 length equals 14 residues. The V and J ends lost 0 bases and 0 bases respectively, with 6 bases between them. Germline loops: CDR1 LGHNA, CDR2 YNFKEQ. CDR3 residues: CASSQERVSYEQYF. The CDR3 coding sequence is TGTGCCAGCAGCCAAGAGCGGGTCTCCTACGAGCAGTACTTC.

This clonotype was observed many times. The chain has TRBV7-2 and TRBJ2-7; no reliable D call. Deletions cut 1 base from V and 4 bases from J, with 14 bases between. CDR1 SGHTA and CDR2 FQGNSA come from the germline V gene. The length of the CDR3 is 15 residues. The CDR3, as DNA: TGTGCCAGCAGCTTAGTGGTTTCGGGCAGTTACGAGCAGTACTTC. This translates into CASSLVVSGSYEQYF. Drawing the rest from reference TRBV7-2 and TRBJ2-7, the complete variable domain is GAGVSQSPSNKVTEKGKDVELRCDPISGHTALYWYRQSLGQGLEFLIYFQGNSAPDKSGLPSDRFSAERTGGSVSTLTIQRTQQEDSAVYLCASSLVVSGSYEQYFGPGTRLTVT.

The chain combines TRBV28 with TRBJ1-1; no definite D call. The CDR3 is 15 amino acids. Trimming left V 0 bases short and J 1 base short, with 9 bases between. Germline CDR1 is MDHEN and CDR2 is SYDVKM. The CDR3 DNA sequence: TGTGCCAGCAGTTTATGGAGAGGGCGGAACACTGAAGCTTTCTTT. Translation: CASSLWRGRNTEAFF.

This clonotype was found many times. This chain links TRBV28 with TRBJ2-5, with 11 bases identical to TRBD1. CDR1 and CDR2 (germline): MDHEN, SYDVKM. The CDR3 totals 17 residues. V was clipped by 4 bases and J by 1 base; unmatched bases: 8. The CDR3: CASSSHRGQGGQETQYF. DNA of the CDR3: TGTGCCAGCAGTTCCCATCGGGGACAGGGGGGCCAAGAGACCCAGTACTTC.

The chain uses TRBV24-1 and TRBJ2-5, with 11 bases that match TRBD1. This CDR3 is 16 amino acids long. The V segment lost 8 bases and the J segment 5 bases; nucleotides outside the gene matches: 12. The germline V gene encodes CDR1 KGHDR and CDR2 SFDVKD. In DNA, the CDR3 is TGTGCCACCAATCCCGGGACAGGGGGTCGAGGGGAGACCCAGTACTTC. Residues: CATNPGTGGRGETQYF.

This clonotype came up many times. One end of the junction fails to match germline, which may point to a read error. V gene TRBV7-7 combines with J gene TRBJ2-5; possible D gene TRBD2, 5 bases. CDR3 size: 15 residues. Germline CDR1 and CDR2: SSHAT and FNYEAQ (reference sequence). This CDR3 is CASSPGLLDQETQYF. The CDR3 DNA reads as TGTGCTAGCAGCCCCGGACTCCTCGACCAAGAGACCCAGTACTTC.

This clonotype was counted ten times or more. V gene TRBV6-1 combines with J gene TRBJ1-1, with D unresolved. CDR3 length: 14 residues. CDR1 and CDR2 from the germline V gene are MNHNS and SASEGT. V dropped 6 bases and J dropped 0 bases, with 11 bases sitting between them. CDR3 DNA sequence: TGTGCCAGCAGACCCGACGGCCTGAACACTGAAGCTTTCTTT. It is translated as CASRPDGLNTEAFF.